Sequencing of this TCR beta chain was carried out in a study of technical replicates of blood from several donors. There are 15 residues in the CDR3. Between the trimmed V and J ends, which lost 4 bases and 4 bases, there was a span of 15 bases. Germline-derived CDR1 and CDR2 are SGDLS and YYNGEE. The method was immunoSEQ multiplex PCR; TCRdb's version includes in-frame clones alone and lacks a portion of them. The repertoire consists of approximately 84,000 clones, with 98% occurring once and the leading ten covering 0.15%. This chain uses TRBV9 with TRBJ2-1, with D possibly TRBD1 on 6 matching bases. Sequencing input: T cells isolated from PBMCs. The receptor comes from a human donor in good health. CDR3 nucleotide sequence: TGTGCCAGCAGCATCCGACAGGTTACTTACAATGAGCAGTTCTTC. This encodes CASSIRQVTYNEQFF. Full variable domain (missing parts from reference TRBV9 and TRBJ2-1): DSGVTQTPKHLITATGQRVTLRCSPRSGDLSVYWYQQSLDQGLQFLIQYYNGEERAKGNILERFSAQQFPDLHSELNLSSLELGDSALYFCASSIRQVTYNEQFFGPGTRLTVL.